Sequencing of this T cell receptor beta chain was carried out in a study of blood T cell repertoires in COVID-19 (dated by TCRdb to 2018 to 2021). Describing the broader study: Collaborator samples came from the United States, Italy and Spain and covered acute and convalescent phases of COVID-19. The samples were drawn from the first 160 participants of the ongoing ImmuneRACE study and from 1,254 subjects provided by 6 global collaborators. The prospective study material was composed of cDNA or gDNA derived from T cells, B-cell-depleted T cells, or PBMCs. Deeply sampled blood TCRbeta repertoires from subjects exposed to, actively infected with, or recovered from COVID-19 were included in the dataset. A de-identified subject ID, COVID-19 status, age in years and sex were almost always included in the sample metadata. HLA class I and class II types, where available, came from metadata supplied by the sample provider rather than from assay-based typing. A freely available public database, intended as a resource for researchers studying the immune response to SARS-CoV-2, is where the repertoires were released. Study-level results and caveats: How much clinical and demographic metadata was included differed by source and by participant, and the metadata was provided uncurated.

TCRbeta CDR3 regions were amplified from genomic DNA by means of the immunoSEQ Assay, a bias-controlled multiplex PCR. In the source study's methods: Nucleated cell counts per sample were estimated from amplification of reference gene primers within the assay. Sequence reads were collapsed and filtered to measure the absolute abundance of every unique TCRbeta CDR3 rearrangement. Productive Simpson clonality was computed per sample as the square root of Simpson's diversity index over productive rearrangements. Sourced from immuneACCESS, this table was stored by TCRdb with only in-frame sequences that have V and J called. A share of the clones is absent; for the studies checked, an unresolved V gene accounts for under half, and the remainder has no known explanation. That table supplies the V and J calls and clone size; D and trimming were determined from the DNA. Across this sample there are approximately 300,000 clones, with roughly nine tenths seen only once. The ten largest clones capture under 6% of the sample.

Its CDR3 holds 15 amino acids, cysteine through phenylalanine. Solely the CDR3 DNA is kept, with 45 bases framed from the first base. From the germline V gene, CDR1 is MNHEY and CDR2 is SVGAGI. Deletion took 4 bases off V and 4 bases off J, with a span of 14 bases between the germline ends. Participants in the prospective study were enrolled through a virtual design, were aged roughly 18 to 100 years, and lived in 24 United States geographic areas. In the prospective study, participants were assigned to cohorts based on the clinical history participants reported in a screening survey and a study questionnaire. Recovered participants in ImmuneRACE Cohort 3 were defined as having two consecutive negative NP/OP PCR tests, clearance from a healthcare professional, or resolution of symptoms. Mobile phlebotomists in the prospective study collected whole blood, serum and a nasopharyngeal or oropharyngeal swab from every participant. Participants in the prospective study had the option to provide additional blood draws and questionnaires over a roughly 2-month period. Blood samples from the prospective study were shipped frozen or at room temperature prior to DNA extraction.

As regards this clone: What this receptor recognizes is not known. Per-base qualities were not stored, and no clone one base away is much larger.

The sample comprised PBMCs or T cells enriched from blood (not recorded which). This TCR came from a woman in her twenties or thirties who had recovered from COVID-19. Recombination linked TRBV6-5 to TRBJ1-3; a tentative D match to TRBD1 spans 6 bases. Read as DNA, the sequence is TGTGCCAGCAGTTCCTACCGGGACATAGGAAACACCATATATTTT. The encoded protein is CASSSYRDIGNTIYF.